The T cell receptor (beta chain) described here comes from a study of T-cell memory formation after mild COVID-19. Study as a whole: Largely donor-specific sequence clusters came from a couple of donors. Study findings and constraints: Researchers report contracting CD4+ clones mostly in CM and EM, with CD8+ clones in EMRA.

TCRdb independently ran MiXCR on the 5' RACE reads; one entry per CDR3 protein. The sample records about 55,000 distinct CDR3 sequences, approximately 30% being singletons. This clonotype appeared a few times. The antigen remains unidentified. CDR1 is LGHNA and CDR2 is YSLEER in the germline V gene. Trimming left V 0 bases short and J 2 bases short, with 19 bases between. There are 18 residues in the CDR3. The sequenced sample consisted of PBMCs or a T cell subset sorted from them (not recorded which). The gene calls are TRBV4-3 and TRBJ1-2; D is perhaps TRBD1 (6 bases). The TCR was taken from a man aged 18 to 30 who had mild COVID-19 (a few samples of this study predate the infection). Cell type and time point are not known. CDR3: CASSQESLGGAPNYGYTF. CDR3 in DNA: TGCGCCAGCAGCCAAGAGTCCCTTGGGGGGGCGCCGAACTATGGCTACACCTTC.